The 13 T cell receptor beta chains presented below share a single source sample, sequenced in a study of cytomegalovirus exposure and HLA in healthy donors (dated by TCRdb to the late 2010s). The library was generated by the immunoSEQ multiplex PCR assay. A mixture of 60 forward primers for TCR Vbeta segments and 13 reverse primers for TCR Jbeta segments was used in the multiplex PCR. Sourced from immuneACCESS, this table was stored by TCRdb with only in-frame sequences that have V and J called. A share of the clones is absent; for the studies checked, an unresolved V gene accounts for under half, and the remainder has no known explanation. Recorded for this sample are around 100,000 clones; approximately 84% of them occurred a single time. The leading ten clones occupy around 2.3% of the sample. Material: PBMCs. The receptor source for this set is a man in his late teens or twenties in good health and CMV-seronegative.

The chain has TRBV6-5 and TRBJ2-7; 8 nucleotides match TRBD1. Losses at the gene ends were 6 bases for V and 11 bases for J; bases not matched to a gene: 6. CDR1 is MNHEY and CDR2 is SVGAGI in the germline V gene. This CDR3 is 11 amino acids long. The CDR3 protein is CASRRTGIEYF. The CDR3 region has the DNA TGTGCCAGCAGGCGGACAGGGATCGAGTACTTC.

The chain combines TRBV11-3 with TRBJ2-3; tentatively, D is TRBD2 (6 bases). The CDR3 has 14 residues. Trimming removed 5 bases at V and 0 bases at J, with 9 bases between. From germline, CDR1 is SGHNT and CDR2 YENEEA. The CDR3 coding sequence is TGTGCCAGCAGCCCCGGGACTAGCACAGATACGCAGTATTTT. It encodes CASSPGTSTDTQYF.

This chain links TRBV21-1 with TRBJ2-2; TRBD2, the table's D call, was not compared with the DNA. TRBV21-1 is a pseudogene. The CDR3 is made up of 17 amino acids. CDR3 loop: CASPKRVGQRGTGELFF. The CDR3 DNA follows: TGTGCCAGCCCCAAGCGGGTGGGGCAGCGCGGAACCGGGGAGCTGTTTTTT.

CDR3 sequence: CSSGAGRVGQETQYF. The CDR3 DNA reads as TGCAGCTCCGGGGCCGGGAGAGTTGGCCAAGAGACCCAGTACTTC. The J gene is TRBJ2-5, the V gene TRBV29-1; TRBD2 might be the D (6 bases). This CDR3 has 15 amino acids. V shed 8 bases and J shed 1 base, with 20 bases lying between them. Germline V gene sequence: CDR1 SQVTM, CDR2 ANQGSEA.

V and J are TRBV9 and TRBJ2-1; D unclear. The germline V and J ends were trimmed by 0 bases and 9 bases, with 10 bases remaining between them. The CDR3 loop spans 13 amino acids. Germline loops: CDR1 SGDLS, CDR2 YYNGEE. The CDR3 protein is CASSVASPGEQFF. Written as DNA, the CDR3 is TGTGCCAGCAGCGTAGCTTCACCGGGTGAGCAGTTCTTC.

The CDR3 DNA sequence: TGTGCCAGCAGCTTAACAGGGTCTGGGGACGAGCAGTACTTC. Translated, it gives CASSLTGSGDEQYF. The rearrangement links TRBV11-3 to TRBJ2-7; D may be TRBD1 (6 bases). The V end lost 2 bases, the J end lost 5 bases, and 13 bases lay between the germline ends. The germline V gene has CDR1 SGHNT and CDR2 YENEEA. The CDR3 covers 14 residues.

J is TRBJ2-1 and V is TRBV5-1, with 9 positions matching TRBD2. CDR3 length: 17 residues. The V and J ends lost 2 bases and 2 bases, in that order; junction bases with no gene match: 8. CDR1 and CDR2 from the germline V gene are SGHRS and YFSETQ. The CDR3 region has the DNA TGCGCCAGCAGCTTTAATCGGGCGGGAGGGACCTACAATGAGCAGTTCTTC. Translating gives CASSFNRAGGTYNEQFF.

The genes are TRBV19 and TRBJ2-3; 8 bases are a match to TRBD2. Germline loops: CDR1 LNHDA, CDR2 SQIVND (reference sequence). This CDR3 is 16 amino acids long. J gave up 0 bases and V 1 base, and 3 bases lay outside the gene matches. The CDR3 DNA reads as TGTGCCAGTAGTATAGGGCCGGGAGGGAGCACAGATACGCAGTATTTT. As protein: CASSIGPGGSTDTQYF.

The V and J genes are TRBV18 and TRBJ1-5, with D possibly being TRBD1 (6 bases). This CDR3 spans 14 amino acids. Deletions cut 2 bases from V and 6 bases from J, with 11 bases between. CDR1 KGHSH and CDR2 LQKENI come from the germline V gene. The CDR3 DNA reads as TGTGCCAGCTCACCAGGGGGCGGGAGTCAGCCCCAGCATTTT. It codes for CASSPGGGSQPQHF.

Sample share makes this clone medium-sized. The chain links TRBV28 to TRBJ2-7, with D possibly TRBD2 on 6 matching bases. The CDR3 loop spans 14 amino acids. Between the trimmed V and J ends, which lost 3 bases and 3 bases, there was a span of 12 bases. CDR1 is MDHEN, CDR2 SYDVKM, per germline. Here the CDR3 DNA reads TGTGCCAGCAGTTTCACAGGAGGGGACTACGAGCAGTACTTC. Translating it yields CASSFTGGDYEQYF.

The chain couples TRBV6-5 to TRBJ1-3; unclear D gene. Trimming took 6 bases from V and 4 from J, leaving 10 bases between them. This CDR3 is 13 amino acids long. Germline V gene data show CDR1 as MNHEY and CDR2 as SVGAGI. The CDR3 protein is CASSRYQGNTIYF. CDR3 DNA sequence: TGTGCCAGCAGCAGGTATCAAGGAAACACCATATATTTT.

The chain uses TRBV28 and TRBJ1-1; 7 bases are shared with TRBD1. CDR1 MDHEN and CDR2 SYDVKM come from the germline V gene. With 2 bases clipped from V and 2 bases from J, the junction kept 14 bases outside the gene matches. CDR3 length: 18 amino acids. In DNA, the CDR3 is TGTGCCAGCAGTTTAAACCGCGCGACGACAGGGCGAAACACTGAAGCTTTCTTT. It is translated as CASSLNRATTGRNTEAFF.

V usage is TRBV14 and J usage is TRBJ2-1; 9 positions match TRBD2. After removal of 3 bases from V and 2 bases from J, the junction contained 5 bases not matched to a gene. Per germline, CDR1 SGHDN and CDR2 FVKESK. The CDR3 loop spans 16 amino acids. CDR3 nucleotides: TGTGCCAGCAGCCATTGGGCGGGAGGGCCCTACAATGAGCAGTTCTTC. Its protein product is CASSHWAGGPYNEQFF.